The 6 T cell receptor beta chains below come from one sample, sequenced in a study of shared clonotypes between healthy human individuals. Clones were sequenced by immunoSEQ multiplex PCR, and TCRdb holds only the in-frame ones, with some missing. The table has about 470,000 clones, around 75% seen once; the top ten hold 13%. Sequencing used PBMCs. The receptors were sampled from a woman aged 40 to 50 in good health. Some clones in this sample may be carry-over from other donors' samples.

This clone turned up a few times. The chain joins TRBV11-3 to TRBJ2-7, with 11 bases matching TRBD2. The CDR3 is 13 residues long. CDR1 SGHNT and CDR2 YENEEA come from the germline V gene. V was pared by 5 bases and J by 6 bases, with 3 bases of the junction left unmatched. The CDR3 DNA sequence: TGTGCCAGCAGCACTAGCGGGAGAGGCGAGCAGTACTTC. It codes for CASSTSGRGEQYF.

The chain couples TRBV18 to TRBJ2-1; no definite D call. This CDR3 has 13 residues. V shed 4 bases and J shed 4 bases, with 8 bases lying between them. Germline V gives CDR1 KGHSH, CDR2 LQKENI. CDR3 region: CASSRSGYNEQFF. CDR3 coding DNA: TGTGCCAGCTCACGGTCAGGTTACAATGAGCAGTTCTTC.

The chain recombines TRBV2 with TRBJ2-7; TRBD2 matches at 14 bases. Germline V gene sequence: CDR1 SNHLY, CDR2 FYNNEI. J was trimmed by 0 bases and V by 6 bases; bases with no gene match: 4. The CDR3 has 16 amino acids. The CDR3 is CASSFGTSGSSYEQYF. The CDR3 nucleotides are TGTGCCAGCAGCTTCGGGACTAGCGGGAGCTCCTACGAGCAGTACTTC.

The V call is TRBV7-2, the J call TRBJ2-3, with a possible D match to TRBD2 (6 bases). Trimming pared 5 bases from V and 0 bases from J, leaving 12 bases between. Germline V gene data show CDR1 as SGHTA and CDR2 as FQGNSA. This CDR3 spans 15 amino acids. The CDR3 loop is CASSPDGTSTDTQYF. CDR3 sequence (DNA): TGTGCCAGCAGCCCAGACGGGACTAGCACAGATACGCAGTATTTT.

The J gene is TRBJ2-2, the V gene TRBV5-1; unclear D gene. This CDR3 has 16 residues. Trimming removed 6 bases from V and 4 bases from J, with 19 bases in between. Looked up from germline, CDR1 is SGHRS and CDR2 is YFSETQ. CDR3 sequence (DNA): TGCGCCAGCACCCACGGGCCCCGCGGTGGCACCGGGGAGCTGTTTTTT. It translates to CASTHGPRGGTGELFF.

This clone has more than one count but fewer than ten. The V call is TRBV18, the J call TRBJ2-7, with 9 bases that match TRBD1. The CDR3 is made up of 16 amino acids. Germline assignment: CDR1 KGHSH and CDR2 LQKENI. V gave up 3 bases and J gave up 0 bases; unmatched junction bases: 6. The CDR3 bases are TGTGCCAGCTCACCTGCTCGGACAGGGGTCTCCTACGAGCAGTACTTC. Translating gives CASSPARTGVSYEQYF.